This T cell receptor (beta chain) was found in a study of T cells in localized non-small cell lung cancer. Relative to its sample, this clone is medium-sized. The antigen is unknown. Generated by immunoSEQ multiplex PCR, the TCRdb table keeps only in-frame clones and is missing some. The sample contains over 1,500 clones, around a third of which appear only once. V lost 2 bases to trimming and J lost 0 bases, with 8 bases between them. CDR1 is MNHGY, CDR2 SAAAGT, per germline. This CDR3 comprises 15 residues. Study-level findings and limits: Adjacent lung tissue had a median approximately 57 of the top 100 clones found in the tumor. The study linked higher blood T cell density to longer overall survival. Sequencing covered just one tumor region, so heterogeneity cannot be ruled out. Adjacent uninvolved lung had the highest clonality, suggesting focused antigen responses.

The source of this sequence is a male donor at least 60 years old with stage III squamous cell lung carcinoma. The genes are TRBV6-8 and TRBJ1-3; D is undetermined. Here the sequenced sample was lung tumor tissue, taken before any cancer treatment. This chain's CDR3 is CASSYGWGSGNTIYF. For the CDR3, the DNA is TGTGCCAGCAGTTACGGTTGGGGCTCTGGAAACACCATATATTTT.